This TCR beta chain was retrieved from a study of cytomegalovirus exposure and HLA in healthy donors. This CDR3 comprises 16 residues. The ends lost 6 bases at V and 7 bases at J; junction bases unmatched: 15. The germline V gene encodes CDR1 LNHDA and CDR2 SQIVND (reference sequence). This PCR relied on a set of 60 Vbeta primers and 13 Jbeta primers. Assay: immunoSEQ multiplex PCR; the TCRdb copy retains only in-frame clones and omits some. Found here are over 50,000 clones, 65% to 70% of them singletons; the top ten hold about 17%. This sequence joins TRBV19 and TRBJ1-5; 7 nucleotides line up with TRBD1. The TCR comes from a man aged 35-49 years in good health and CMV-seropositive. The sequenced sample was PBMCs. In DNA form, the CDR3 reads TGTGCCAGTAGGTCGGAGAGACAGGGTGGAGACCAGCCCCAGCATTTT. Its translation: CASRSERQGGDQPQHF. Looking up the rest from reference TRBV19 and TRBJ1-5 gives the full variable domain: DGGITQSPKYLFRKEGQNVTLSCEQNLNHDAMYWYRQDPGQGLRLIYYSQIVNDFQKGDIAEGYSVSREKKESFPLTVTSAQKNPTAFYLCASRSERQGGDQPQHFGDGTRLSIL.